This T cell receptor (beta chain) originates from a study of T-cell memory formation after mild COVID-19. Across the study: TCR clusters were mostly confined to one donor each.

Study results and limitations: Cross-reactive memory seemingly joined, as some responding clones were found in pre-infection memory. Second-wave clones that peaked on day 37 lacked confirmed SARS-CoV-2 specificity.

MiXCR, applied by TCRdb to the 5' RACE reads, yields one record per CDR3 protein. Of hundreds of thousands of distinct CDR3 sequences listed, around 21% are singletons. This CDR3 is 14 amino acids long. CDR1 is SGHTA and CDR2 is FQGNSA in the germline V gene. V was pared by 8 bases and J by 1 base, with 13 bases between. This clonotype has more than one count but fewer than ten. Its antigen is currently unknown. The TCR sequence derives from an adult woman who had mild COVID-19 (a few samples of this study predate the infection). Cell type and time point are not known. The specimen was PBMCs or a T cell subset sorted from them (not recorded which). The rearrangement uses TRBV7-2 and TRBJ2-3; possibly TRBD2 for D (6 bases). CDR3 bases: TGTGCCAGCGCTCCGGGCGGGGGCACAGATACGCAGTATTTT. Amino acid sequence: CASAPGGGTDTQYF. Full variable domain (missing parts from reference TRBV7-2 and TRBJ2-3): GAGVSQSPSNKVTEKGKDVELRCDPISGHTALYWYRQSLGQGLEFLIYFQGNSAPDKSGLPSDRFSAERTGGSVSTLTIQRTQQEDSAVYLCASAPGGGTDTQYFGPGTRLTVL.